This entry lists 5 T cell receptor beta chains sequenced from one sample in a study of T cell changes during pregnancy in multiple sclerosis. Assay used: immunoSEQ multiplex PCR; TCRdb lists only in-frame clones, some missing. This table has roughly 60,000 clones, less than 95% appearing once. The material sequenced was peripheral blood, taken in the second trimester of pregnancy. These receptors were obtained from a female donor in good health, enrolled as a control in a pregnancy study.

The J gene is TRBJ2-7, the V gene TRBV6-1; 14 bases are shared with TRBD2. CDR1 and CDR2 (germline): MNHNS, SASEGT. The trim removed 6 bases at V and 6 bases at J, leaving 7 bases unmatched. This CDR3 is 15 amino acids long. The CDR3 reads CASRSTSGGAAEQYF. The CDR3, as DNA: TGTGCCAGCAGGTCGACTAGCGGGGGGGCCGCCGAGCAGTACTTC.

This chain's CDR3 is CASSPRAGASYEQYF. The CDR3 DNA sequence: TGCGCCAGCAGCCCAAGAGCGGGAGCTTCCTACGAGCAGTACTTC. The chain links TRBV5-1 to TRBJ2-7; 8 bases match TRBD2. This CDR3 has 15 amino acids. Trimming took 4 bases from V and 1 from J; bases not matched to a gene: 7. Germline-derived CDR1 and CDR2 are SGHRS and YFSETQ.

The V gene is TRBV13, the J gene TRBJ1-4, with 7 bases that match TRBD1. V was pared by 6 bases and J by 8 bases, with 9 bases of the junction left unmatched. Germline CDR1 and CDR2: PRHDT and FYEKMQ (reference sequence). The CDR3 length is 14 residues. Here the CDR3 DNA reads TGTGCCAGCAGGGCCAAGGGGGCGGGCGAAAAACTGTTTTTT. Residues: CASRAKGAGEKLFF.

The chain employs TRBV19 and TRBJ1-2; 8 bases are shared with TRBD1. The length of the CDR3 is 14 residues. V shed 5 bases, J shed 5 bases, and the junction held 7 bases outside the gene matches. CDR1 and CDR2 from the germline V gene are LNHDA and SQIVND (reference sequence). The CDR3 DNA reads TGTGCCAGTAGTGTTCGGACAGGGCCTTATGGCTACACCTTC. This codes for CASSVRTGPYGYTF.

This chain uses TRBV5-6 with TRBJ2-1, with TRBD2 matching 14 bases. J lost 5 bases, V lost 4 bases, and 5 bases had no gene match. Germline V CDR1 and CDR2: SGHDT, YYEEEE. This CDR3 comprises 16 residues. This CDR3 is CASSPQGLAGDNEQFF. Written as DNA, the CDR3 is TGTGCCAGCAGCCCCCAGGGACTAGCGGGAGACAATGAGCAGTTCTTC.